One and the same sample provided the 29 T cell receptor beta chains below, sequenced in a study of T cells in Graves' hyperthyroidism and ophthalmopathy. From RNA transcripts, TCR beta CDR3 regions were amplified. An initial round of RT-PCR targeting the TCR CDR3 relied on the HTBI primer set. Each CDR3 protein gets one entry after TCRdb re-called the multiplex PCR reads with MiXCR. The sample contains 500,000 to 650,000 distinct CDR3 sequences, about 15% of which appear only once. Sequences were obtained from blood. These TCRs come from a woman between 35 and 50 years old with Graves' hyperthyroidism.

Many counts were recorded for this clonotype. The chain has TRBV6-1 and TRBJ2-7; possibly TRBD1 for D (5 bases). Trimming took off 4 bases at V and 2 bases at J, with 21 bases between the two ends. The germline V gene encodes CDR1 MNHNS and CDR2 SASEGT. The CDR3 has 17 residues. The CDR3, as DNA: TGTGCCAGCAGTGTCTGGGGCCTTGGGTCGGTTGCCTACGAGCAGTACTTC. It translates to CASSVWGLGSVAYEQYF.

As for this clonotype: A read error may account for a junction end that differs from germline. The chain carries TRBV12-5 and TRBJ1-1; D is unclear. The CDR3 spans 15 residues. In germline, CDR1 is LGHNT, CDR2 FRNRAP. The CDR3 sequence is CASGLVNRMNAEAFF. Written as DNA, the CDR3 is TGTGCTAGTGGTTTGGTAAACAGAATGAACGCTGAAGCTTTCTTT.

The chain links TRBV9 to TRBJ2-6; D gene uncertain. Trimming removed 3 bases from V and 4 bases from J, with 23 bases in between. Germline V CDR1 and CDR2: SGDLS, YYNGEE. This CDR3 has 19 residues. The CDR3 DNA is TGTGCCAGCAGCGCCCCCTCGGGTATGGGTAGTTTGGGGGCCAACGTCCTGACTTTC. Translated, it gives CASSAPSGMGSLGANVLTF.

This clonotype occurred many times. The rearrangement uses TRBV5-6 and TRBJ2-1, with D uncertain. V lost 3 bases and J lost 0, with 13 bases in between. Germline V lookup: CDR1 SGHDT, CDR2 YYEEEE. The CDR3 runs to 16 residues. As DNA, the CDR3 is TGTGCCAGCAGCTCTAGGGCACAGAGCTCCTACAATGAGCAGTTCTTC. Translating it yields CASSSRAQSSYNEQFF.

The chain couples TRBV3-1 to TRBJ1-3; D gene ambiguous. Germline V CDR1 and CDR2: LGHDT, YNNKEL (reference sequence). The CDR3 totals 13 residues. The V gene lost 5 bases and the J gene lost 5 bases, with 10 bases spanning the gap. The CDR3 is CASSDPRRNTIYF. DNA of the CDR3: TGTGCCAGCAGCGACCCACGAAGAAACACCATATATTTT.

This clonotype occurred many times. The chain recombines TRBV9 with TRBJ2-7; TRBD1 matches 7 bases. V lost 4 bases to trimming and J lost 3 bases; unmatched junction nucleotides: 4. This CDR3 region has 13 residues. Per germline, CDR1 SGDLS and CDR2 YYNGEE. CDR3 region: CASSRGQVYEQYF. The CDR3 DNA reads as TGTGCCAGCAGCCGTGGACAGGTCTACGAGCAGTACTTC.

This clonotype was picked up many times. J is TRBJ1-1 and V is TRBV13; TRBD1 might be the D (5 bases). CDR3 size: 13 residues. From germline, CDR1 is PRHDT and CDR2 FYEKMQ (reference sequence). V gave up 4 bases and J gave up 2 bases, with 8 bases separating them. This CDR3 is CASSSGRNTEAFF. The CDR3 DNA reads TGTGCCAGCAGCTCGGGACGCAACACTGAAGCTTTCTTT.

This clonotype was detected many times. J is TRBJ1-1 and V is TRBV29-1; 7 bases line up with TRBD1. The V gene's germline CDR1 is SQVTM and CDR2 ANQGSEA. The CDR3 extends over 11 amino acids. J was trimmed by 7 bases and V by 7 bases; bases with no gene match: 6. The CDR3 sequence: CSAGQDLEAFF. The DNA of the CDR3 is TGCAGCGCAGGACAGGACCTTGAAGCTTTCTTT.

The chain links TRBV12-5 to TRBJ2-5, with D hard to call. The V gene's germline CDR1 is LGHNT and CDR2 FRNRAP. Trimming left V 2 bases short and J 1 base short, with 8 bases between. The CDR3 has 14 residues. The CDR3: CASGLHSFQETQYF. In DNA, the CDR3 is TGTGCTAGTGGTTTGCACAGTTTCCAAGAGACCCAGTACTTC.

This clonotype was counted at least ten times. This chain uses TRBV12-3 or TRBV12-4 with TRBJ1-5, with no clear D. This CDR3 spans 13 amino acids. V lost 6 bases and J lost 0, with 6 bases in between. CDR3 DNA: TGTGCCAGCAGATTTGGTAGCAATCAGCCCCAGCATTTT. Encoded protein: CASRFGSNQPQHF.

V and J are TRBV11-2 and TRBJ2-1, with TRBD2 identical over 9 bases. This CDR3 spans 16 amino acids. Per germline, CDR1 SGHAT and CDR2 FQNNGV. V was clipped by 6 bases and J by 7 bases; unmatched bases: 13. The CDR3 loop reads CASRSPSGMTWNEQFF. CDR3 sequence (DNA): TGTGCCAGCAGATCCCCTAGCGGGATGACATGGAATGAGCAGTTCTTC.

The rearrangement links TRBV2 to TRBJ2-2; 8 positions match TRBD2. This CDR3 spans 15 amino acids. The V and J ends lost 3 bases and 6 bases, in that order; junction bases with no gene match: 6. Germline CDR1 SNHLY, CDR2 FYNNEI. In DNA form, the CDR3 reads TGTGCCAGCAGTGATCAAGCGGGAGCCGCCGGGGAGCTGTTTTTT. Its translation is CASSDQAGAAGELFF.

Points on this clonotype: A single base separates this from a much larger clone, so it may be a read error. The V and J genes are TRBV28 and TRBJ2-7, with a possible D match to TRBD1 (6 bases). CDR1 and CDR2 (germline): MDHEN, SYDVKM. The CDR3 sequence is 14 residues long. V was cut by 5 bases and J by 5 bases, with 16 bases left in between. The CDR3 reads CASSPGTRTHEQYF. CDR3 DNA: TGTGCCAGCAGTCCCGGGACACGCACCCACGAGCAGTACTTC.

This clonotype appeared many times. The CDR3 region is CASSLVGSADTQYF. In DNA, the CDR3 is TGTGCCAGCAGTTTGGTTGGGAGCGCAGATACGCAGTATTTT. The chain employs TRBV28 and TRBJ2-3; D may be TRBD2 (5 bases). This CDR3 is built from 14 residues. The V end was cut by 3 bases, the J end by 4 bases, with 11 bases between. Germline loops: CDR1 MDHEN, CDR2 SYDVKM.

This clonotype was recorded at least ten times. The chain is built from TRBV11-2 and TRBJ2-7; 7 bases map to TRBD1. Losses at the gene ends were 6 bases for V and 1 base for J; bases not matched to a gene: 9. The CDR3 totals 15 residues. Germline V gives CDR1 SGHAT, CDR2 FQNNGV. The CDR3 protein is CASSRMGQPSYEQYF. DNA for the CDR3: TGTGCCAGCAGTCGAATGGGACAGCCGTCCTACGAGCAGTACTTC. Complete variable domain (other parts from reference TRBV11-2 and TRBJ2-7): EAGVAQSPRYKIIEKRQSVAFWCNPISGHATLYWYQQILGQGPKLLIQFQNNGVVDDSQLPKDRFSAERLKGVDSTLKIQPAKLEDSAVYLCASSRMGQPSYEQYFGPGTRLTVT.

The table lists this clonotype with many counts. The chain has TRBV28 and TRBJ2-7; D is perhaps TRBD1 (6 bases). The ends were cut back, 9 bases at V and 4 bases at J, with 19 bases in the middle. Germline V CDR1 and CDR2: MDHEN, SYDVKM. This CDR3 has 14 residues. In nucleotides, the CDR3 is TGTGCCAGTTCCGGGACACAATTTTTATACGAGCAGTACTTC. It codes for CASSGTQFLYEQYF. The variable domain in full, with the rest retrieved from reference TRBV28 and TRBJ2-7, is DVKVTQSSRYLVKRTGEKVFLECVQDMDHENMFWYRQDPGLGLRLIYFSYDVKMKEKGDIPEGYSVSREKKERFSLILESASTNQTSMYLCASSGTQFLYEQYFGPGTRLTVT.

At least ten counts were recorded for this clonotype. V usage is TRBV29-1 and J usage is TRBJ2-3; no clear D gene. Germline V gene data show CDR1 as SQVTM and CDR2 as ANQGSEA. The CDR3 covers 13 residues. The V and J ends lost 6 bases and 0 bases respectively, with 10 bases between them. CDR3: CSVPGRSTDTQYF. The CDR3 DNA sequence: TGCAGCGTCCCGGGTCGTAGCACAGATACGCAGTATTTT.

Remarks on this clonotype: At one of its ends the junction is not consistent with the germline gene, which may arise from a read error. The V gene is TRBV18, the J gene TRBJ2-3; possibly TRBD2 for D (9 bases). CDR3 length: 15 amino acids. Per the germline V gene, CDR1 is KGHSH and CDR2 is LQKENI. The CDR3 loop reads CASSPPASGTGTQYF. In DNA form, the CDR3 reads TGTGCCAGCTCACCACCGGCTAGCGGGACAGGTACGCAGTATTTT.

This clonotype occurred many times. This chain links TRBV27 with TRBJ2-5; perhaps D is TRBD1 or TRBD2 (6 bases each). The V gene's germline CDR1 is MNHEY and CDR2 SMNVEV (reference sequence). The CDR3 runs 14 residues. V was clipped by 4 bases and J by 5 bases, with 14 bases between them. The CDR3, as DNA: TGTGCCAGCAGTTCTATCGGGGGCGGTGAGACCCAGTACTTC. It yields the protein CASSSIGGGETQYF.

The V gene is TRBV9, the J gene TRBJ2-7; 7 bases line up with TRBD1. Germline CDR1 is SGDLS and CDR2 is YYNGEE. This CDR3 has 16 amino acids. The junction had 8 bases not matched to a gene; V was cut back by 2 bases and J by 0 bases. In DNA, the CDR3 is TGTGCCAGCAGCGTTGAACCGACAGGGAACTCCTACGAGCAGTACTTC. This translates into CASSVEPTGNSYEQYF.

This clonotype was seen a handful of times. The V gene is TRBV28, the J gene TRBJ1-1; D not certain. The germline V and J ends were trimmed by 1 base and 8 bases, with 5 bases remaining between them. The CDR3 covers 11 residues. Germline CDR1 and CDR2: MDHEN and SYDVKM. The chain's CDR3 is CASSLFAEAFF. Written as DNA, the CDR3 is TGTGCCAGCAGTTTATTCGCGGAAGCTTTCTTT.

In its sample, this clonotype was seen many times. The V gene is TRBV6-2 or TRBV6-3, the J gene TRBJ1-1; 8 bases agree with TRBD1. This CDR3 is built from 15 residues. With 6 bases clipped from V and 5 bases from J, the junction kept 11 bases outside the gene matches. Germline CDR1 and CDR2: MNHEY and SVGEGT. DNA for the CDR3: TGTGCCAGCAGCCTCGCCTCAACAGGGGGTACTGAAGCTTTCTTT. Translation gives CASSLASTGGTEAFF.

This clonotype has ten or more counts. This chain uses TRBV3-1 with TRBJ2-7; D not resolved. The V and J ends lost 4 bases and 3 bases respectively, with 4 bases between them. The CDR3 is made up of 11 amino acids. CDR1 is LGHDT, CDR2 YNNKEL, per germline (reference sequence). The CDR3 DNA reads TGTGCCAGCAGCCCCTACTACGAGCAGTACTTC. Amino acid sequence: CASSPYYEQYF.

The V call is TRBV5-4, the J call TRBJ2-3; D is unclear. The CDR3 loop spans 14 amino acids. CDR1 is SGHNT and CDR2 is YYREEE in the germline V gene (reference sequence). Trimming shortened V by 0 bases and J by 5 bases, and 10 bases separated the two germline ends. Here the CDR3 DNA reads TGTGCCAGCAGCTTGGGGCTAGATATAGATACGCAGTATTTT. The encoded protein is CASSLGLDIDTQYF.

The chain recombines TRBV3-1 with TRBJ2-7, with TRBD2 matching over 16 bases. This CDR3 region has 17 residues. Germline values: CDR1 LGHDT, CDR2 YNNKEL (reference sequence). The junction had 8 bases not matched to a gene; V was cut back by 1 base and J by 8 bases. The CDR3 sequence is CASSQVGTSGRAGKQYF. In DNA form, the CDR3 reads TGTGCCAGCAGCCAAGTCGGGACTAGCGGGAGGGCCGGTAAGCAGTACTTC.

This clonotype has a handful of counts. The CDR3 sequence is CASSPPLAGEATDTQYF. As DNA, the CDR3 is TGTGCCAGCTCACCACCCCTAGCGGGAGAGGCCACAGATACGCAGTATTTT. This chain uses TRBV18 with TRBJ2-3, with TRBD2 matching 10 bases. V lost 0 bases and J lost 2; bases outside the gene matches: 5. The CDR3 contains 17 residues. Germline values: CDR1 KGHSH, CDR2 LQKENI.

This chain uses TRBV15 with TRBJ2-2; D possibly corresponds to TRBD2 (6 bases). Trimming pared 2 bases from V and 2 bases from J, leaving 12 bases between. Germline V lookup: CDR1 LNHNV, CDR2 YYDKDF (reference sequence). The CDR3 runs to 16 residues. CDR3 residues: CATSRRGLINTGELFF. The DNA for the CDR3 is TGTGCCACCAGCAGACGGGGACTGATTAACACCGGGGAGCTGTTTTTT.

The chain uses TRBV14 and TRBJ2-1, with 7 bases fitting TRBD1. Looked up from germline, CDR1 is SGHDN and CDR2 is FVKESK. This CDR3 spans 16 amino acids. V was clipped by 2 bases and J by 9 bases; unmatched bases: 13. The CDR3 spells CASSQKDRPTRGEQFF. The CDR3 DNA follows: TGTGCCAGCAGCCAAAAGGACAGGCCTACTCGGGGTGAGCAGTTCTTC.

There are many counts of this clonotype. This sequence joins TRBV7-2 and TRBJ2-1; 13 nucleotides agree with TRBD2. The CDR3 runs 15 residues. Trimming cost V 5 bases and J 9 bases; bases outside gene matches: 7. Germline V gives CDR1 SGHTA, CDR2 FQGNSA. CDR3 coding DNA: TGTGCCAGCAGCCCGAGGACTAGCGGGAGTGGTGAGCAGTTCTTC. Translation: CASSPRTSGSGEQFF.